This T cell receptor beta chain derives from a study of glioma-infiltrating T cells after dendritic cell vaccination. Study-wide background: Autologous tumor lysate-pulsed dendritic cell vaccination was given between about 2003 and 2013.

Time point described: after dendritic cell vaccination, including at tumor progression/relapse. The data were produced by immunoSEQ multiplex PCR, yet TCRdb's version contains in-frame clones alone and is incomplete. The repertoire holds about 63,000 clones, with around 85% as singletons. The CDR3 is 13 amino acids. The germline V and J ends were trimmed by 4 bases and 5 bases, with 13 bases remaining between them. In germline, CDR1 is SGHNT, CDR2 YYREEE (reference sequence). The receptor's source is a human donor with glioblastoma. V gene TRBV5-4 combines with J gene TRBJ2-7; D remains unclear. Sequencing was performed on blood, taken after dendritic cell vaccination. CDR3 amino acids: CASSPRNRNEQYF. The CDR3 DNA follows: TGTGCCAGCAGCCCGAGAAACCGTAACGAGCAGTACTTC.